Listed below are T cell receptor beta chains from one sample, sequenced in a study of shared clonotypes between healthy human individuals. Here immunoSEQ multiplex PCR was the method, and the copy in TCRdb shows in-frame clones only, minus some. Seen here are 1,500,000 or so clones, 95% to 97% observed once, and the top ten hold 0.95% to 1.5%. Sequencing used naive CD4+ T cells sorted from blood. These receptors were obtained from a man aged 30-40 years in good health. Both conserved end residues are part of each CDR3. Each record gives: V gene, CDR3 protein.

V gene: TRBV5-1
CDR3 protein: CASSLSPGSDEQYF

V gene: TRBV30
CDR3 protein: CAWSEGQERTNIQYF

V gene: TRBV27
CDR3 protein: CASSLRDRGDNEQFF

V gene: TRBV5-4
CDR3 protein: CASSGPASGRMDTQYF

V gene: TRBV4-3
CDR3 protein: CASSRMGPPNTGELFF

V gene: TRBV9
CDR3 protein: CASSMGLAADTQYF

V gene: TRBV4-1
CDR3 protein: CASSQEPARDGELFF

V gene: TRBV5-1
CDR3 protein: CASSLARGLAGRSDTQYF

V gene: TRBV6-1
CDR3 protein: CASSSGAGDEQFF

V gene: TRBV11-2
CDR3 protein: CASSLNPYGFSSYEQYF

V gene: TRBV28
CDR3 protein: CASSELASASYEQYF

V gene: TRBV29-1
CDR3 protein: CSVAGGNTEAFF

V gene: TRBV5-1
CDR3 protein: CASSPTEAGNTIYF

V gene: TRBV7-2
CDR3 protein: CASSSRQIHSYEQYF

V gene: TRBV7-9
CDR3 protein: CASSSPPGSGTSGITEQYF

V gene: TRBV19
CDR3 protein: CASSKREPRETQYF

V gene: TRBV28
CDR3 protein: CASSLLSRGANTGELFF

V gene: TRBV28
CDR3 protein: CASSLTQGLYTGELFF

V gene: TRBV7-3
CDR3 protein: CASSFEDGVGYTF

V gene: TRBV29-1
CDR3 protein: CSVELSWDREKPGLVLEQFF

V gene: TRBV13
CDR3 protein: CASSLGSFGTSAYEQYF

V gene: TRBV19
CDR3 protein: CASNTGGPSYEQYF

V gene: TRBV4-1
CDR3 protein: CASSQEVYEMRDTQYF

V gene: TRBV11-3
CDR3 protein: CASSPGVSAEAFF

V gene: TRBV7-9
CDR3 protein: CASSPRLAGVVTGELFF

V gene: TRBV2
CDR3 protein: CASSEAARLRETQYF

V gene: TRBV5-4
CDR3 protein: CASSLKPGPPTDTQYF

V gene: TRBV5-1
CDR3 protein: CASSTTSGIYEQYF

V gene: TRBV6-1
CDR3 protein: CASSDEFLYGGNEKLFF

V gene: TRBV4-3
CDR3 protein: CASSQGLAGRETQYF

V gene: TRBV11-2
CDR3 protein: CASSRGLAGVEQYF

V gene: TRBV5-6
CDR3 protein: CASSSKTEIWATNEKLFF

V gene: TRBV21-1
CDR3 protein: CASSKVTSGGGRDTQYF

V gene: TRBV28
CDR3 protein: CASSLARLGRQETQYF

V gene: TRBV5-6
CDR3 protein: CASSWTGSTDTQYF